This T cell receptor (beta chain) comes out of a study of cytomegalovirus exposure and HLA in healthy donors. Findings of the study overall: Per a prior analysis, the majority of TCR beta V segments were productive roughly 87% or roughly 30% of the time.

To note about this clone: No antigen is known for it.

PCR amplification relied on 60 Vbeta primers (plus 13 Jbeta primers). Using immunoSEQ multiplex PCR, the repertoire was profiled, and TCRdb retains in-frame clones only, with some absent. The profile covers some 130,000 clones, with 70% to 85% appearing a single time and approximately 4.2% taken by the ten largest. V shed 6 bases, J shed 8 bases, and the junction held 11 bases outside the gene matches. The CDR3 has 13 residues. Germline lookup yields CDR1 SQVTM and CDR2 ANQGSEA. The receptor's source is a male donor in good health and CMV-seropositive. The chain is built from TRBV29-1 and TRBJ1-1, with 8 nucleotides matching TRBD1. Sequencing input: PBMCs. This CDR3 is CSVQDRVPLEAFF. The CDR3 region has the DNA TGCAGCGTCCAGGACAGGGTTCCTCTCGAAGCTTTCTTT.